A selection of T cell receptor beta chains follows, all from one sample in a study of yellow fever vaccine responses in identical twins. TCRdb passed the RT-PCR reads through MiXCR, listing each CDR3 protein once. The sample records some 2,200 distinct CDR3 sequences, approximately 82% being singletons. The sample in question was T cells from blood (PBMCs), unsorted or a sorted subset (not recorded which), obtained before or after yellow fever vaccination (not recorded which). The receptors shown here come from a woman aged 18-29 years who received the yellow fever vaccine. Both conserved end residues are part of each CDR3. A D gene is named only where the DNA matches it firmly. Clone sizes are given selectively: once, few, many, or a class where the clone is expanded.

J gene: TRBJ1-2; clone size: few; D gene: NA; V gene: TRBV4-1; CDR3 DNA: TGCGCCAGCAGCCAAGTTCGAGGGGAGGATGGCTACACCTTC; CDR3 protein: CASSQVRGEDGYTF
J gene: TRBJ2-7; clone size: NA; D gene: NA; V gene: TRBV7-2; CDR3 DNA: TGTGCCAGCAGCTTAGCGGCTAGCGCAACTTCCTACGAGCAGTACTTC; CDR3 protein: CASSLAASATSYEQYF
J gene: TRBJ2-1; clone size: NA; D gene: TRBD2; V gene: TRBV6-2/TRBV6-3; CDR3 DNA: TGTGCCAGCAGTTACTTAACGTCGGGGGGGCCAAAGTCCGAGCAGTTCTTC; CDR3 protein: CASSYLTSGGPKSEQFF
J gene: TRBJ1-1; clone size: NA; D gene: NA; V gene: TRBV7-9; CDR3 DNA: TGTGCCAGCAGCTTGAGGGCCCCTGAAGCTTTCTTT; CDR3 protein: CASSLRAPEAFF
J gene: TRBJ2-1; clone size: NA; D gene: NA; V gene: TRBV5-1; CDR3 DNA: TGCGCCAGCAGCTTGGGGGGCCATGAGCAGTTCTTC; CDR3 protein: CASSLGGHEQFF
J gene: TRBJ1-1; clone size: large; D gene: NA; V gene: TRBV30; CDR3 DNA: TGTGCCTGGAGTGTAACTGGGGCTGAAGCTTTCTTT; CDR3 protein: CAWSVTGAEAFF
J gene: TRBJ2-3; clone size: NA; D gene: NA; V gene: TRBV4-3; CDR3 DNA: TGCGCCAGCAGCCAAGGCGAGAACACAGATACGCAGTATTTT; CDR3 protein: CASSQGENTDTQYF
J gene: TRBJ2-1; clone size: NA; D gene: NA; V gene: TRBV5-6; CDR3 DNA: TGTGCCAGCAGCTTGGCTACTGGTGAGCAGTTCTTC; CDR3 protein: CASSLATGEQFF
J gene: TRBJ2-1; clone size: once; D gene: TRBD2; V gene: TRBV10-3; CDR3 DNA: TGTGCCATCTCCCCTCAACTAGCGGGGTACAATGAGCAGTTCTTC; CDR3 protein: CAISPQLAGYNEQFF
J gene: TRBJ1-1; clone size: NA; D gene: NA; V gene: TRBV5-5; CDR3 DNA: TGTGCCAGCAGCTTTGCTACTATGAACACTGAAGCTTTCTTT; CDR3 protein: CASSFATMNTEAFF
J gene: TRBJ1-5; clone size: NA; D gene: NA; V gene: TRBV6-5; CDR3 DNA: TGTGCCAGCAGTTACACGGGTGTGGGCAATCAGCCCCAGCATTTT; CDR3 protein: CASSYTGVGNQPQHF
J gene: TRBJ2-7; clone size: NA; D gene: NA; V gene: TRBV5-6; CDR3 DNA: TGTGCCAGCAGCTTTAGAAGTGGCGAGCAGTACTTC; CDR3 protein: CASSFRSGEQYF
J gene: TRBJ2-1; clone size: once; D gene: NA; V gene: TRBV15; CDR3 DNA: TGTGCCACCAGCAGAGGGCGTCAGGGTGGGTACAATGAGCAGTTCTTC; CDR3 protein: CATSRGRQGGYNEQFF
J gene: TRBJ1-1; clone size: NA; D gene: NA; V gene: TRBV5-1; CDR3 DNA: TGCGCCAGCAGCTTGGCCGAAGCTTTCTTT; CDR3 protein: CASSLAEAFF
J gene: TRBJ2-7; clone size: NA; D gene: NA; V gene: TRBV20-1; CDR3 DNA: TGCAGTGCTAGAGATGGTTTGGGGGAGCAGTACTTC; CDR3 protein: CSARDGLGEQYF
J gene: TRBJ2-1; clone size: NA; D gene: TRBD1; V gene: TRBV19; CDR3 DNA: TGTGCCAGTAGTATACTGAGGGACAGGGTCAATGAGCAGTTCTTC; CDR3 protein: CASSILRDRVNEQFF
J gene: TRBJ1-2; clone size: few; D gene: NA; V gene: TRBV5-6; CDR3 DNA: TGTGCCAGCAGCACAGCCGGGACACTAATCTATGGCTACACCTTC; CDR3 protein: CASSTAGTLIYGYTF
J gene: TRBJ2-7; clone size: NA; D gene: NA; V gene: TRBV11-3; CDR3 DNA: TGTGCCAGCAGCTTCCCCGGGTTAGGCTACGAGCAGTACTTC; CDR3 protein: CASSFPGLGYEQYF
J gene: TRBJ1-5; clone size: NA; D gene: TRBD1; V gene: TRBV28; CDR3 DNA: TGTGCCAGCAGTTTAGGACAGGAAAGTCAGCCCCAGCATTTT; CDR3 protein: CASSLGQESQPQHF
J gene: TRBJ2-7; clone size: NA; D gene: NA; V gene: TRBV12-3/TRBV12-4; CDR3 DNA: TGTGCCAGCAGTTTTGGCGAGAGCTCCTACGAGCAGTACTTC; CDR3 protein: CASSFGESSYEQYF
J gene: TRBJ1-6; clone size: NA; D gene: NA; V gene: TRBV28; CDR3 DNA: TGTGCCAGCAGTTTATGGGCTAATTCACCCCTCCACTTT; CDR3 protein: CASSLWANSPLHF